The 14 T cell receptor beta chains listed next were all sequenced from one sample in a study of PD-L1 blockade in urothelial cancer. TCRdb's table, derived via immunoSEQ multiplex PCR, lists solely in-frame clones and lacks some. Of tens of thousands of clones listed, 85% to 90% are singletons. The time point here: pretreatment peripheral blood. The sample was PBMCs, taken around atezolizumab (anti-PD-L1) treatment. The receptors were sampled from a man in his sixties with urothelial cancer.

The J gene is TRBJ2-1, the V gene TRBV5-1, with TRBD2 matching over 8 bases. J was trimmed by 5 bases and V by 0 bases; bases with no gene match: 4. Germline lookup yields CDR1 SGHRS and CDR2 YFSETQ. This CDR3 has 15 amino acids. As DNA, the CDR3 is TGCGCCAGCAGCTTGGTTGTAGCGGGGAACAATGAGCAGTTCTTC. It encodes CASSLVVAGNNEQFF.

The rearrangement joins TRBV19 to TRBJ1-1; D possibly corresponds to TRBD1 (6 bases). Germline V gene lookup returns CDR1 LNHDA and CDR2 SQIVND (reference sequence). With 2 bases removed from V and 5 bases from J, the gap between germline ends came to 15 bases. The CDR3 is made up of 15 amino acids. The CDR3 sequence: CASSIIPDRWTEAFF. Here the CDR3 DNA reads TGTGCCAGTAGTATAATCCCGGACAGATGGACTGAAGCTTTCTTT.

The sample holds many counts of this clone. The CDR3 region is CASSLQGSVNTEAFF. The DNA for the CDR3 is TGCGCCAGCAGCTTACAGGGCTCGGTGAACACTGAAGCTTTCTTT. V is TRBV5-1 and J is TRBJ1-1; possible D gene TRBD1, 6 bases. Germline V CDR1 and CDR2: SGHRS, YFSETQ. The CDR3 length is 15 residues. The V end was cut by 2 bases, the J end by 0 bases, with 11 bases between. The whole variable domain, remainder taken from reference TRBV5-1 and TRBJ1-1, is KAGVTQTPRYLIKTRGQQVTLSCSPISGHRSVSWYQQTPGQGLQFLFEYFSETQRNKGNFPGRFSGRQFSNSRSEMNVSTLELGDSALYLCASSLQGSVNTEAFFGQGTRLTVV.

CDR3 amino acids: CASSQDLGQPNYGYTF. CDR3 nucleotide sequence: TGTGCCAGCAGCCAAGACCTTGGGCAGCCTAACTATGGCTACACCTTC. The rearrangement links TRBV4-2 to TRBJ1-2, with D hard to call. Per the germline V gene, CDR1 is LGHNA and CDR2 is YNFKEQ. The CDR3 runs to 16 residues. Trimming shortened V by 0 bases and J by 0 bases, and 11 bases separated the two germline ends.

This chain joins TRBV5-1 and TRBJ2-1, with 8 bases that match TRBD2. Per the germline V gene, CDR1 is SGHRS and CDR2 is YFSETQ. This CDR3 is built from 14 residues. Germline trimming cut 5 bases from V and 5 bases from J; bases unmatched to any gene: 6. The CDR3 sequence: CASRPAGENNEQFF. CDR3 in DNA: TGCGCCAGCAGGCCAGCGGGGGAAAACAATGAGCAGTTCTTC.

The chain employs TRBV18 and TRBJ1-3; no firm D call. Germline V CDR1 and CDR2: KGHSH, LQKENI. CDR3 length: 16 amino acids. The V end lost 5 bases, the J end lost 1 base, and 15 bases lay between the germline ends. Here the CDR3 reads CASSATLEWSGNTIYF. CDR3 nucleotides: TGTGCCAGCTCAGCAACCCTGGAGTGGTCTGGAAACACCATATATTTT.

The CDR3 DNA sequence: TGCAGCCAGGCTCAGCAGAGTGAGCAGTTCTTC. Its protein is CSQAQQSEQFF. This chain joins TRBV29-1 and TRBJ2-1; D is ambiguous. This CDR3 is 11 amino acids long. V lost 8 bases and J 9 bases, leaving 14 bases between the germline ends. Per germline, CDR1 SQVTM and CDR2 ANQGSEA.

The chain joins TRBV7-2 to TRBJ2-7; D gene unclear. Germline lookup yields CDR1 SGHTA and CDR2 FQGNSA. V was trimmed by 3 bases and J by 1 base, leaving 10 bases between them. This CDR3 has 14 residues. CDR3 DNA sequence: TGTGCCAGCAGCTTCCCTAGTCTATCCTACGAGCAGTACTTC. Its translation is CASSFPSLSYEQYF.

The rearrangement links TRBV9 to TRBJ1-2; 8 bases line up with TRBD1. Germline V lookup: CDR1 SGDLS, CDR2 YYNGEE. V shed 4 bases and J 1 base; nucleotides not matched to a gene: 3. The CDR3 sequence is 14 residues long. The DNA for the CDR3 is TGTGCCAGCAGCCCAGGACAGGGTAACTATGGCTACACCTTC. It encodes CASSPGQGNYGYTF.

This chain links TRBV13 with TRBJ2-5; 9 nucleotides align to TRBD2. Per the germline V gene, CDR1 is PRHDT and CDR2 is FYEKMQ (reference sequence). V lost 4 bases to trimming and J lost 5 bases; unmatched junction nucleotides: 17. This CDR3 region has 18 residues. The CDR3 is CASSSVNTGTSKGETQYF. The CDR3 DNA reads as TGTGCCAGCAGCTCGGTTAATACCGGGACTAGCAAAGGGGAGACCCAGTACTTC.

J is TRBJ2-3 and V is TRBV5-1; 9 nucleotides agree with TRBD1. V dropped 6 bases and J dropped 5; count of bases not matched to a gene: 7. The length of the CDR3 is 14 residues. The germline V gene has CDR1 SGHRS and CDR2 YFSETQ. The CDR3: CASTSGQGVDTQYF. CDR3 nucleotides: TGCGCCAGCACCTCGGGACAGGGAGTAGATACGCAGTATTTT.

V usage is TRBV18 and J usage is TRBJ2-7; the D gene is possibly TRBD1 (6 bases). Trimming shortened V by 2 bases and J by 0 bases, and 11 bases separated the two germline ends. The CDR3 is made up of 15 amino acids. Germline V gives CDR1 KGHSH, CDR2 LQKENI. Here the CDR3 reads CASSPNGQLSYEQYF. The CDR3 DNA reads TGTGCCAGCTCACCAAACGGACAGCTCTCCTACGAGCAGTACTTC.

CDR3 residues: CASSQTGTYYNEQFF. The CDR3 region has the DNA TGTGCCAGCAGCCAGACCGGGACTTACTACAATGAGCAGTTCTTC. The chain recombines TRBV4-2 with TRBJ2-1; weak D call: TRBD2 (6 bases). The CDR3 consists of 15 residues. CDR1 and CDR2 (germline): LGHNA, YNFKEQ. V shed 3 bases and J shed 3 bases, with 12 bases lying between them.

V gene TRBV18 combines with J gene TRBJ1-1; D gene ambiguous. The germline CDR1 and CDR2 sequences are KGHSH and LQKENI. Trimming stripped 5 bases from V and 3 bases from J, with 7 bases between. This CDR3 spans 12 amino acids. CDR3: CASSSGDTEAFF. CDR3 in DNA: TGTGCCAGCTCATCCGGGGACACTGAAGCTTTCTTT. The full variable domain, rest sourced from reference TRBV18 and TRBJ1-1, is NAGVMQNPRHLVRRRGQEARLRCSPMKGHSHVYWYRQLPEEGLKFMVYLQKENIIDESGMPKERFSAEFPKEGPSILRIQQVVRGDSAAYFCASSSGDTEAFFGQGTRLTVV.